This paragraph covers one TCR beta chain sequence. Measured with immunoSEQ multiplex PCR; TCRdb has only the in-frame clones, and not every one. The sample shows roughly 80,000 clones, less than 95% of them seen only once. The sample originates from a study of OX40 agonist ivuxolimab in advanced cancers. The CDR3 is 13 residues long. The germline V gene has CDR1 SGHTA and CDR2 FQGNSA. The junction had 6 bases not matched to a gene; V was cut back by 5 bases and J by 7 bases. The chain combines TRBV7-2 with TRBJ1-2; TRBD1 aligns across 8 bases. This sequence was found in an adult with an advanced solid tumor such as melanoma, head and neck, liver or kidney cancer. Sequencing used CD4+ or CD8+ T cells sorted from blood, obtained in a trial of the OX40 agonist ivuxolimab. Here the CDR3 reads CASSTGTGGGYTF. The DNA of the CDR3 is TGTGCCAGCAGCACCGGGACAGGCGGTGGCTACACCTTC.